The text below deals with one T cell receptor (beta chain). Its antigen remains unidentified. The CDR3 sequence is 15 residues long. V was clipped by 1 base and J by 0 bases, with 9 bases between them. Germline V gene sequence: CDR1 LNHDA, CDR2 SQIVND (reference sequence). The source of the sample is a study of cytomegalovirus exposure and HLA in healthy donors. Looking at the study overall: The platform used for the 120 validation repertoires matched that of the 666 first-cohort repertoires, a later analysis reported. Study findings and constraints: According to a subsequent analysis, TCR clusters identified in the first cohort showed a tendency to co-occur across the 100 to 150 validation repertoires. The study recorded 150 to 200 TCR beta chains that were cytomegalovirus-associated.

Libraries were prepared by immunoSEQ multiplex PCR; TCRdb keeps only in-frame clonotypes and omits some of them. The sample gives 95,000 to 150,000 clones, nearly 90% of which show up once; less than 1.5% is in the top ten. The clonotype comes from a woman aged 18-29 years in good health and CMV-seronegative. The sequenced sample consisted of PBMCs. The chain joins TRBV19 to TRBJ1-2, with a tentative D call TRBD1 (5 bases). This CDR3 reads CASSIGGRTNYGYTF. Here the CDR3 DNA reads TGTGCCAGTAGTATAGGGGGCCGCACTAACTATGGCTACACCTTC.